This passage covers 32 T cell receptor beta chains from one sample sequenced in a study of beta chain features in type 1 diabetes. Reverse transcription of all isolated RNA meant that expressed TCRB transcripts were sequenced. Generated by immunoSEQ multiplex PCR, the TCRdb table keeps only in-frame clones and is missing some. This table holds roughly 250,000 clones, about 71% found once. Sequenced: naive CD4+ T cells from blood. These receptors came from a man in his thirties or forties in good health.

The table lists this clone with a few counts. V and J are TRBV4-3 and TRBJ2-6, with 7 bases aligning to TRBD1. The V and J ends lost 4 bases and 0 bases, in that order; junction bases with no gene match: 15. Germline CDR1 reads LGHNA; CDR2 reads YSLEER. This CDR3 is 20 amino acids long. CDR3 bases: TGCGCCAGCAGCCGCCAAACGATAGGACAGGCCTACTCTGGGGCCAACGTCCTGACTTTC. Its protein is CASSRQTIGQAYSGANVLTF.

This sequence joins TRBV7-9 and TRBJ2-7; no clear D. The CDR3 spans 14 residues. Trimming left V 5 bases short and J 0 bases short, with 11 bases between. Germline values: CDR1 SEHNR, CDR2 FQNEAQ (reference sequence). Written as DNA, the CDR3 is TGTGCCAGCAGCCTCTCGACGGTCTCCTACGAGCAGTACTTC. Translated: CASSLSTVSYEQYF. The full variable domain, rest sourced from reference TRBV7-9 and TRBJ2-7, is DTGVSQNPRHKITKRGQNVTFRCDPISEHNRLYWYRQTLGQGPEFLTYFQNEAQLEKSRLLSDRFSAERPKGSFSTLEIQRTEQGDSAMYLCASSLSTVSYEQYFGPGTRLTVT.

The chain links TRBV7-9 to TRBJ2-1; D call uncertain. V was pared by 1 base and J by 10 bases, with 8 bases between. CDR1 is SEHNR and CDR2 is FQNEAQ in the germline V gene (reference sequence). This CDR3 has 12 residues. The CDR3 nucleotides are TGTGCCAGCAGCTTAGACGCATTGGAGCAGTTCTTC. Translation: CASSLDALEQFF.

The genes are TRBV2 and TRBJ2-2; D may be TRBD2 (5 bases). V was clipped by 4 bases and J by 4 bases, with 7 bases between them. This CDR3 has 13 residues. Germline V CDR1 and CDR2: SNHLY, FYNNEI. CDR3 protein: CASSVGSTGELFF. The CDR3 nucleotides are TGTGCCAGCAGTGTTGGGAGCACCGGGGAGCTGTTTTTT.

V is TRBV5-4 and J is TRBJ2-7, with 7 bases aligning to TRBD1. This CDR3 region has 14 residues. Germline-derived CDR1 and CDR2 are SGHNT and YYREEE (reference sequence). J gave up 0 bases and V 6 bases, and 6 bases lay outside the gene matches. The CDR3 loop is CASTRDSSSYEQYF. CDR3 nucleotide sequence: TGTGCCAGCACCAGGGACAGTAGCTCCTACGAGCAGTACTTC.

This chain joins TRBV5-4 and TRBJ1-2; D unresolved. The CDR3 length is 13 residues. V lost 0 bases, J lost 4 bases, and 7 bases lay in between. Per germline, CDR1 SGHNT and CDR2 YYREEE (reference sequence). This CDR3 reads CASSLVDSYGYTF. CDR3 bases: TGTGCCAGCAGCTTGGTAGATTCCTATGGCTACACCTTC.

V and J are TRBV4-3 and TRBJ2-1, with D tentatively TRBD1 or TRBD2 (7 bases each). The CDR3 spans 15 residues. Trimming left V 4 bases short and J 4 bases short, with 14 bases between. Per germline, CDR1 LGHNA and CDR2 YSLEER. This CDR3 reads CASSPGGEPYNEQFF. CDR3 sequence (DNA): TGCGCCAGCAGCCCAGGGGGGGAGCCTTACAATGAGCAGTTCTTC.

This clone occurred a few times. The genes are TRBV29-1 and TRBJ2-1; D is undetermined. Germline CDR1 SQVTM, CDR2 ANQGSEA. The CDR3 sequence is 13 residues long. Trimming left V 5 bases short and J 3 bases short, with 11 bases between. Here the CDR3 reads CSVFYSVYNEQFF. For the CDR3, the DNA is TGCAGCGTTTTCTACTCAGTCTACAATGAGCAGTTCTTC.

The chain recombines TRBV10-3 with TRBJ2-3; 7 bases are shared with TRBD1. With V trimmed by 3 bases and J by 1 base, 1 base remained unmatched. The CDR3 is 14 amino acids. Germline lookup yields CDR1 ENHRY and CDR2 SYGVKD. CDR3 in DNA: TGTGCCATCAGTGATGGGACAGGCACAGATACGCAGTATTTT. It is translated as CAISDGTGTDTQYF.

The chain is built from TRBV5-4 and TRBJ2-5; TRBD1 agrees at 9 bases. This CDR3 is built from 16 residues. V lost 4 bases to trimming and J lost 0 bases; unmatched junction nucleotides: 7. CDR1 SGHNT and CDR2 YYREEE come from the germline V gene (reference sequence). CDR3 bases: TGTGCCAGCAGCCGGCCAGGGACAGGGAACCAAGAGACCCAGTACTTC. Its protein product is CASSRPGTGNQETQYF.

This chain uses TRBV5-6 with TRBJ2-2; D may be TRBD2 (5 bases). The germline gives CDR1 SGHDT, CDR2 YYEEEE. The CDR3 has 14 residues. V gave up 2 bases and J gave up 7 bases, with 12 bases separating them. The CDR3 DNA is TGTGCCAGCAGCTTACGGCCGGGAAACGGGGAGCTGTTTTTT. Residues: CASSLRPGNGELFF.

The genes are TRBV30 and TRBJ2-5, with D unclear. Germline V lookup: CDR1 GTSNPN, CDR2 SVGIG (reference sequence). V lost 1 base and J lost 7, with 13 bases in between. This CDR3 spans 13 amino acids. The CDR3 coding sequence is TGTGCCTGGAGTGGGTGGGTGGAAGGGACCCAGTACTTC. Its translation: CAWSGWVEGTQYF.

This chain joins TRBV2 and TRBJ2-5, with D possibly matching TRBD1 (5 bases). Looked up from germline, CDR1 is SNHLY and CDR2 is FYNNEI. V was trimmed by 6 bases and J by 4 bases, leaving 9 bases between them. The CDR3 spans 12 residues. CDR3 sequence (DNA): TGTGCCAGCAGAGCAGGGTTAGAGACCCAGTACTTC. Translating it yields CASRAGLETQYF.

The gene calls are TRBV30 and TRBJ2-1; perhaps TRBD2 as D (6 bases). The ends were cut back, 3 bases at V and 1 base at J, with 13 bases in the middle. The CDR3 is 15 amino acids. Germline V gene data show CDR1 as GTSNPN and CDR2 as SVGIG (reference sequence). CDR3 region: CAWRGGAASYNEQFF. For the CDR3, the DNA is TGTGCCTGGAGGGGCGGGGCCGCATCCTACAATGAGCAGTTCTTC.

The chain couples TRBV14 to TRBJ1-1; no reliable D call. Germline-derived CDR1 and CDR2 are SGHDN and FVKESK. This CDR3 contains 13 residues. Between the trimmed V and J ends, which lost 0 bases and 0 bases, there was a span of 2 bases. The CDR3 is CASSQDMNTEAFF. Written as DNA, the CDR3 is TGTGCCAGCAGCCAAGACATGAACACTGAAGCTTTCTTT.

The table lists this clone with a few counts. V usage is TRBV7-2 and J usage is TRBJ1-6; D gene unclear. With 3 bases removed from V and 10 bases from J, the gap between germline ends came to 16 bases. Germline loops: CDR1 SGHTA, CDR2 FQGNSA. CDR3 length: 15 amino acids. CDR3 sequence (DNA): TGTGCCAGCAGCTTTTCGTCCATTGGTTCCTCACCCCTCCACTTT. It encodes CASSFSSIGSSPLHF.

A word on this clone: An end of the junction differs from the germline gene, which may be a read error. This rearrangement joins TRBV30 to TRBJ2-3; no clear D gene. CDR1 is GTSNPN, CDR2 SVGIG, per germline (reference sequence). CDR3 length: 13 residues. The CDR3: CSLTRLSTDTQYF. Written as DNA, the CDR3 is TGCTCGCTTACGCGCCTTAGCACAGATACGCAGTATTTT.

This clone has a handful of counts. CDR3 in DNA: TGCAGCGTTGATGGACTAGCGGGAGAGACCCAGTACTTC. This sequence encodes CSVDGLAGETQYF. This rearrangement joins TRBV29-1 to TRBJ2-5, with TRBD2 matching over 11 bases. Germline values: CDR1 SQVTM, CDR2 ANQGSEA. This CDR3 has 13 residues. V lost 3 bases and J lost 4; bases outside the gene matches: 1.

The chain has TRBV30 and TRBJ1-3, with a tentative D call TRBD1 (6 bases). The CDR3 covers 13 residues. Germline V lookup: CDR1 GTSNPN, CDR2 SVGIG (reference sequence). V was trimmed by 3 bases and J by 2 bases, leaving 8 bases between them. CDR3 sequence: CAWRWGPGNTIYF. In nucleotides, the CDR3 is TGTGCCTGGAGGTGGGGGCCTGGAAACACCATATATTTT. The full variable domain, with the rest looked up from reference TRBV30 and TRBJ1-3, is SQTIHQWPATLVQPVGSPLSLECTVEGTSNPNLYWYRQAAGRGLQLLFYSVGIGQISSEVPQNLSASRPQDRQFILSSKKLLLSDSGFYLCAWRWGPGNTIYFGEGSWLTVV.

The chain is built from TRBV9 and TRBJ2-3; 9 nucleotides agree with TRBD1. The CDR3 runs 15 residues. Trimming at V came to 1 base and at J to 5 bases, leaving 5 bases not matched to a gene. Germline V gene lookup returns CDR1 SGDLS and CDR2 YYNGEE. CDR3 bases: TGTGCCAGCAGCGTAACGGGACAGGGAGGAGATACGCAGTATTTT. Its protein is CASSVTGQGGDTQYF.

V usage is TRBV5-1 and J usage is TRBJ2-4, with D perhaps being TRBD1 or TRBD2 (5 bases each). From germline, CDR1 is SGHRS and CDR2 YFSETQ. The CDR3 spans 17 residues. Trimming took off 3 bases at V and 0 bases at J, with 16 bases between the two ends. For the CDR3, the DNA is TGCGCCAGCAGCTCGCGGGCGCCAGGGCTAGCCAAAAACATTCAGTACTTC. Amino acid sequence: CASSSRAPGLAKNIQYF.

V usage is TRBV7-2 and J usage is TRBJ2-2; D call uncertain. Germline CDR1 is SGHTA and CDR2 is FQGNSA. This CDR3 is 14 amino acids long. Trimming shortened V by 3 bases and J by 2 bases, and 7 bases separated the two germline ends. CDR3 bases: TGTGCCAGCAGCTTTATCTTAAACACCGGGGAGCTGTTTTTT. It codes for CASSFILNTGELFF.

This chain links TRBV6-5 with TRBJ2-3; 7 bases line up with TRBD2. Germline CDR1 and CDR2: MNHEY and SVGAGI. This CDR3 is 14 amino acids long. V shed 5 bases and J 1 base; nucleotides not matched to a gene: 3. CDR3 nucleotides: TGTGCCAGCAGTCCTACTAGCGGCACAGATACGCAGTATTTT. Protein sequence: CASSPTSGTDTQYF.

The J gene is TRBJ2-7, the V gene TRBV5-6; tentatively, D is TRBD1 or TRBD2 (6 bases each). The CDR3 length is 14 residues. V dropped 4 bases and J dropped 4 bases, with 15 bases sitting between them. Germline V gene sequence: CDR1 SGHDT, CDR2 YYEEEE. The CDR3 here is CASSPPGAGYEQYF. CDR3 coding DNA: TGTGCCAGCAGCCCGCCGGGGGCAGGATACGAGCAGTACTTC.

The CDR3 coding sequence is TGTGCCAGCAGCCCGTTCACTAGCGAATACAATGAGCAGTTCTTC. Translated, it gives CASSPFTSEYNEQFF. The chain is built from TRBV7-9 and TRBJ2-1, with 7 bases identical to TRBD2. V gave up 5 bases and J gave up 4 bases; unmatched junction bases: 8. Germline lookup yields CDR1 SEHNR and CDR2 FQNEAQ (reference sequence). The CDR3 loop spans 15 amino acids.

The chain joins TRBV15 to TRBJ2-5; no clear D. Germline-derived CDR1 and CDR2 are LNHNV and YYDKDF (reference sequence). V lost 0 bases, J lost 2 bases, and 10 bases lay in between. CDR3 length equals 15 residues. CDR3 region: CATSREVTRQETQYF. Written as DNA, the CDR3 is TGTGCCACCAGCAGAGAAGTGACCAGACAAGAGACCCAGTACTTC.

This clone was observed a handful of times. The chain carries TRBV29-1 and TRBJ1-2; a possible D gene is TRBD1 (5 bases). CDR1 SQVTM and CDR2 ANQGSEA come from the germline V gene. The CDR3 length is 13 residues. The V end lost 3 bases, the J end lost 9 bases, and 17 bases lay between the germline ends. Written as DNA, the CDR3 is TGCAGCGTTGAGTGGGGCCACTCCGGGCGCTACACCTTC. Its protein product is CSVEWGHSGRYTF.

This clone was counted between two and nine times. This chain links TRBV30 with TRBJ2-3; D uncertain. Trimming shortened V by 0 bases and J by 2 bases, and 9 bases separated the two germline ends. Germline loops: CDR1 GTSNPN, CDR2 SVGIG (reference sequence). CDR3 length equals 14 residues. CDR3: CAWSVRQPTDTQYF. The CDR3 DNA follows: TGTGCCTGGAGTGTACGGCAGCCCACAGATACGCAGTATTTT.

The gene calls are TRBV27 and TRBJ2-5, with TRBD2 identical over 7 bases. Germline CDR1 and CDR2: MNHEY and SMNVEV (reference sequence). This CDR3 comprises 15 residues. The J segment lost 5 bases and the V segment lost 5 bases, leaving 11 bases of the junction unmatched. CDR3 protein: CASSPTSRRGETQYF. The CDR3 coding sequence is TGTGCCAGCAGTCCGACTAGCCGGCGAGGGGAGACCCAGTACTTC.

This clone was seen only once. This rearrangement joins TRBV2 to TRBJ2-3; 11 bases map to TRBD2. In germline, CDR1 is SNHLY, CDR2 FYNNEI. V was pared by 7 bases and J by 2 bases, with 5 bases of the junction left unmatched. This CDR3 contains 15 residues. CDR3 loop: CASNRLAGITDTQYF. The CDR3 DNA is TGTGCCAGCAACCGACTAGCGGGGATCACAGATACGCAGTATTTT.

V gene TRBV5-4 combines with J gene TRBJ2-7; a possible D gene is TRBD1 (5 bases). Germline loops: CDR1 SGHNT, CDR2 YYREEE (reference sequence). The CDR3 has 14 amino acids. Trimming removed 0 bases at V and 1 base at J, with 8 bases between. CDR3 in amino acids: CASSLDQGSYEQYF. CDR3 nucleotide sequence: TGTGCCAGCAGCTTGGATCAGGGTTCCTACGAGCAGTACTTC.

The V call is TRBV19, the J call TRBJ2-7, with a possible D match to TRBD2 (6 bases). Germline lookup yields CDR1 LNHDA and CDR2 SQIVND (reference sequence). The CDR3 loop spans 14 amino acids. The V gene lost 3 bases and the J gene lost 0 bases, with 9 bases spanning the gap. The CDR3 is CASSMTSLSYEQYF. CDR3 nucleotides: TGTGCCAGTAGTATGACTAGTCTCTCCTACGAGCAGTACTTC.